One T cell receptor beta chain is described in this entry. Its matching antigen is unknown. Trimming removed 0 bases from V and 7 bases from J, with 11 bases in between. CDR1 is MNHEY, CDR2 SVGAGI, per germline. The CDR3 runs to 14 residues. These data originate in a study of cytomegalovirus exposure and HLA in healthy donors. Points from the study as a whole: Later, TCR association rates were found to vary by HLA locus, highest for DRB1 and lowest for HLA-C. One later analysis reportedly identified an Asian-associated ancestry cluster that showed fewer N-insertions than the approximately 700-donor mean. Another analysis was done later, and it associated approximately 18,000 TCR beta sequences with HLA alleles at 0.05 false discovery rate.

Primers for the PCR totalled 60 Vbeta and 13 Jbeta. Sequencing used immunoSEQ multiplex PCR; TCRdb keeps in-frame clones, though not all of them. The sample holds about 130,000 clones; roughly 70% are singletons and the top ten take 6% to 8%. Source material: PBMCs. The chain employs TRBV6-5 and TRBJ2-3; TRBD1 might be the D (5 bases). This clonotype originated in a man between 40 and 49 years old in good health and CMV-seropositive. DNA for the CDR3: TGTGCCAGCAGTTACTCGAAGCAGGGCCATACGCAGTATTTT. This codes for CASSYSKQGHTQYF.